This T cell receptor beta chain was recovered during a study of T cells in Graves' hyperthyroidism and ophthalmopathy. Amplification targeted TCR beta CDR3 regions from RNA transcripts. The TCR CDR3 was amplified in a first-round RT-PCR using the HTBI primer set. TCRdb reprocessed the multiplex PCR reads with MiXCR, giving one entry per CDR3 protein. The table records roughly 500,000 distinct CDR3 sequences, 35% to 50% of them present only once. J was trimmed by 5 bases and V by 3 bases; bases with no gene match: 7. The CDR3 extends over 15 amino acids. CDR1 and CDR2 from the germline V gene are SGHTA and FQGNSA. Points on this clonotype: This may be a read error: a much more frequent sequence differs by one nucleotide.

The chain joins TRBV7-2 to TRBJ1-5; 7 positions agree with TRBD1. This receptor was obtained from an adult woman with Graves' disease, either hyperthyroidism or ophthalmopathy (not recorded which). The sample consisted of peripheral blood or thyroid tissue (not recorded which). The CDR3 reads CASSFPGQHDQPQHF. The CDR3 DNA is TGTGCCAGCAGCTTCCCGGGACAGCACGATCAGCCCCAGCATTTT.